This T cell receptor beta chain was sequenced in a study of regulatory T cells in long-lasting Graves disease. Assembly of TCR beta libraries relied on iRepertoire HTBI primers together with Arm-PCR of CDR3 regions. In the authors' methods: Samples collectively showed 62 TRBV and approximately 13 TRBJ segments. TCRdb re-called the multiplex PCR reads through MiXCR, storing one row per CDR3 protein. None of the V and J calls come from the authors' own analysis; TCRdb made them. The sample has approximately 360,000 distinct CDR3 sequences, roughly 23% seen once. Time point here: persistent/refractory GD, antithyroid drugs over 5 years with positive TRAb. RNA extracted from PBMCs served as the sequencing template. The TCR sequence derives from a woman between 35 and 50 years old with Graves disease. Sample: peripheral blood mononuclear cells (PBMCs), taken when the disease was refractory, from a patient treated with antithyroid drugs.

Here the CDR3 reads CATSRASGLPYEQYF. The CDR3 bases are TGTGCCACCAGCAGAGCTAGCGGGTTACCCTACGAGCAGTACTTC. The chain joins TRBV15 to TRBJ2-7; 8 bases fit TRBD2. This CDR3 is built from 15 residues. V lost 1 base, J lost 2 bases, and 4 bases stayed unmatched. The germline V gene has CDR1 LNHNV and CDR2 YYDKDF (reference sequence).